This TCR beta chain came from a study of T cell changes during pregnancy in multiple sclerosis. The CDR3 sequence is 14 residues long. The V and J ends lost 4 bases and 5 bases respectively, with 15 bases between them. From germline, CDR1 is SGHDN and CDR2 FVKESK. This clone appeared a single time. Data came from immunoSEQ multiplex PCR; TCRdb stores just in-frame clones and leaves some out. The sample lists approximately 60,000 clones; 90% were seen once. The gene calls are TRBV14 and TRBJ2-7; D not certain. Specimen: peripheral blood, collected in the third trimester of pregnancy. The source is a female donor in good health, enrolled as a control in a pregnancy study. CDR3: CASSRRPAFHEQYF. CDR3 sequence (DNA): TGTGCCAGCAGCCGTCGTCCAGCGTTCCACGAGCAGTACTTC.